The following is a T cell receptor (beta chain) sequence with its context. The data originate from a study of control samples from healthy donors and cancer patients. Germline assignment: CDR1 MNHEY and CDR2 SVGAGI. Trimming took 2 bases from V and 4 from J, leaving 14 bases between them. This CDR3 has 15 residues. TCRdb keeps only in-frame clones here, not all; method: immunoSEQ multiplex PCR. The sample contains 110,000 to 150,000 clones, 90% to 95% of which appear only once. The sample taken for sequencing was PBMCs. V usage is TRBV6-5 and J usage is TRBJ1-2; D possibly corresponds to TRBD1 (5 bases). This sequence was found in a man aged 55 to 70 with colorectal cancer. CDR3 nucleotides: TGTGCCAGCAGTTACGGGGTGGGGACTAGCTATGGCTACACCTTC. Amino acids: CASSYGVGTSYGYTF.